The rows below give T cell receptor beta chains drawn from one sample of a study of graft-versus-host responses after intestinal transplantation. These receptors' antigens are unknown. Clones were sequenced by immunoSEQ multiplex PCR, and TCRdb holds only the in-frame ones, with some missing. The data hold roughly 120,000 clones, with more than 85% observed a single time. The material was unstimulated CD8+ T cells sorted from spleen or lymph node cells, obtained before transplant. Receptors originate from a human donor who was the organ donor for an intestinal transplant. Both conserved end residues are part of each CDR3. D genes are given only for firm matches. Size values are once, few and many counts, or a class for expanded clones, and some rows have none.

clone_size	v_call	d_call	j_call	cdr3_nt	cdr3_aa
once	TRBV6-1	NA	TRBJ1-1	TGTGCCAGCAGACCGACACGAGACATGAACACTGAAGCTTTCTTT	CASRPTRDMNTEAFF
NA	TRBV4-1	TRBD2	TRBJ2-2	TGCGCCAGCGGCGACCGGACTAGCGGGAGTCCGAACACCGGGGAGCTGTTTTTT	CASGDRTSGSPNTGELFF
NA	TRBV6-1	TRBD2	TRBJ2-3	TGTGCCAGCAGTGAATTCCTAGCGGGGAGCACAGATACGCAGTATTTT	CASSEFLAGSTDTQYF
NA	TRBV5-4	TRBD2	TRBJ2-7	TGTGCCAGCAGCCCAGGACTAGCGGGAGGGGGTAACGAGCAGTACTTC	CASSPGLAGGGNEQYF
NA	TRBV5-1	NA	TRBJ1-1	TGCGCCAGCAGCGACATGAACACTGAAGCTTTCTTT	CASSDMNTEAFF
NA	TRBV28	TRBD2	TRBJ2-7	TGTGCCAGCAGGGCTAGCGGGAGTCACGAGCAGTACTTC	CASRASGSHEQYF
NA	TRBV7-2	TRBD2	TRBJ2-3	TGTGCCAGCAGCAACCGAGGGACTAGCGGGAGGACAGATACGCAGTATTTT	CASSNRGTSGRTDTQYF
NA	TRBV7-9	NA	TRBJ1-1	TGTGCCAGCAGCCTCAGAGAAGGTGGTTCTGAAGCTTTCTTT	CASSLREGGSEAFF
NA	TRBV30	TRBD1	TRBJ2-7	TGTGCCTGGAGTGTAATGGCAGGGGGCGAGCAGTACTTC	CAWSVMAGGEQYF
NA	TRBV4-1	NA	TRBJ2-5	TGCGCCAGCAGCCAAGAGGGAGGAGAAGAGACCCAGTACTTC	CASSQEGGEETQYF
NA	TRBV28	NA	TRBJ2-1	TGTGCCAGCAGTTTTTTAATAAGTCCTGCAGCAACCTACAATGAGCAGTTCTTC	CASSFLISPAATYNEQFF
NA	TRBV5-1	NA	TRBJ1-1	TGCGCCAGCAGCTTCCGCCAGGGGACAGCTTTCTTT	CASSFRQGTAFF
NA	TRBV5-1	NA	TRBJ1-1	TGCGCCAGCGGGCAGGATAAGAACACTGAAGCTTTCTTT	CASGQDKNTEAFF
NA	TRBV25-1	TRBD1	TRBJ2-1	TGTGCCAGCAGTGTTTGGGGACAGGAGGACAATGAGCAGTTCTTC	CASSVWGQEDNEQFF
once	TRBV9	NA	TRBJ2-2	TGTGCCAGCAGCGTAGATGCAGCCGAGGGGCGCGGGGAGCTGTTTTTT	CASSVDAAEGRGELFF
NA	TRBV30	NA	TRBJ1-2	TGTGCCTGGAGTAGGGGGGGTGGCTACACCTTC	CAWSRGGGYTF
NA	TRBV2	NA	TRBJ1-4	TGTGCCAGCAGTGCGGACAGTGACTATGAAAAACTGTTTTTT	CASSADSDYEKLFF
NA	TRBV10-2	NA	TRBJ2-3	TGCGCCAGCAGCTCGGGGGAGGAGGAGGGCACAGATACGCAGTATTTT	CASSSGEEEGTDTQYF
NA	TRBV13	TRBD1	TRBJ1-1	TGTGCCAGCAGCCCCGGACAGGGGGCAGCGAACACTGAAGCTTTCTTT	CASSPGQGAANTEAFF
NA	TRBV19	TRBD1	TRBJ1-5	TGTGCCAGTAGACAGGGGCGAAGTCAGCCCCAGCATTTT	CASRQGRSQPQHF
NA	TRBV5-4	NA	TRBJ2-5	TGTGCCAGCAGCGCGTTTATGTACCAAGAGACCCAGTACTTC	CASSAFMYQETQYF
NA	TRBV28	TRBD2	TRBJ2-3	TGTGTTACTAGCGGGAGGTTTGTTACAGATACGCAGTATTTT	CVTSGRFVTDTQYF
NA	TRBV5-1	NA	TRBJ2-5	TGCGCCAGCACCGGAGGGGTCTCGGGGCACCCTCAAGAGACCCAGTACTTC	CASTGGVSGHPQETQYF
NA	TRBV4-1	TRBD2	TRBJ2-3	TGCGCCAGCAGCCATCCTCTTAGCGGGTACACAGATACGCAGTATTTT	CASSHPLSGYTDTQYF
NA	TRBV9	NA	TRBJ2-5	TGTGCCAGCAGCGTAGACCCTAAAGAGACCCAGTACTTC	CASSVDPKETQYF
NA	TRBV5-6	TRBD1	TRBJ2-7	TGTGCCAGCAGCGACAGGGCCGATTACGAGCAGTACTTC	CASSDRADYEQYF
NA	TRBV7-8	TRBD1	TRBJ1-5	TGTGCCAGCAGCTTAGGAGCGACGACAGGGGACTATCAGCCCCAGCATTTT	CASSLGATTGDYQPQHF
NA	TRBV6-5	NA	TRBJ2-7	TGTGCCAGCAGTTACTCGAGTGGGAGTATCGACGAGCAGTACTTC	CASSYSSGSIDEQYF